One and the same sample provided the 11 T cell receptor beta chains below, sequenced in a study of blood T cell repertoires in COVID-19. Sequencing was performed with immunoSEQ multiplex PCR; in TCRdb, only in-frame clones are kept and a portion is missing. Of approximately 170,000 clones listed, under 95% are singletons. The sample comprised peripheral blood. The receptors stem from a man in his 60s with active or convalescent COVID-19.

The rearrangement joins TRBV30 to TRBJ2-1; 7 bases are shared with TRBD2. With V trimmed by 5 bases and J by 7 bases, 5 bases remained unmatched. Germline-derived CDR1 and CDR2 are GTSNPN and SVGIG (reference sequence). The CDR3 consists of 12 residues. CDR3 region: CAWGEGRNEQFF. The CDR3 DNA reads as TGTGCCTGGGGGGAGGGGAGGAATGAGCAGTTCTTC.

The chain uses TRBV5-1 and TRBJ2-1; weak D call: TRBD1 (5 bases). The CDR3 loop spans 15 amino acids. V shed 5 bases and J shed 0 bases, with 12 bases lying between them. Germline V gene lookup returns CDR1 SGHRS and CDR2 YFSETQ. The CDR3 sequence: CASSMGQNSYNEQFF. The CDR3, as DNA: TGCGCCAGCAGTATGGGGCAAAACTCCTACAATGAGCAGTTCTTC.

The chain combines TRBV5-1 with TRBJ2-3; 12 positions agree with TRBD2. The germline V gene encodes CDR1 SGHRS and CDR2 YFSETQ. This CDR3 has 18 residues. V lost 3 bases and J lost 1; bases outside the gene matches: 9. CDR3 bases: TGCGCCAGCAGCTCCAGACTAGCGGGAGTAATGGGCACAGATACGCAGTATTTT. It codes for CASSSRLAGVMGTDTQYF.

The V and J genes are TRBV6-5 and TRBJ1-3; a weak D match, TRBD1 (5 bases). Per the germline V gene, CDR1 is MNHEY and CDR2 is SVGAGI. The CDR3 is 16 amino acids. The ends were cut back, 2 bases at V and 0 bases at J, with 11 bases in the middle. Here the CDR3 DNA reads TGTGCCAGCAGTTACCGACAGAGGTCCTCTGGAAACACCATATATTTT. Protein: CASSYRQRSSGNTIYF.

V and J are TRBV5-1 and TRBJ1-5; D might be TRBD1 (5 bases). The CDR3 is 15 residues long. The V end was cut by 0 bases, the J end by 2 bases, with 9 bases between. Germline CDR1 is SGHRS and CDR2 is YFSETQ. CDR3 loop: CASSLGAGGNQPQHF. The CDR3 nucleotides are TGCGCCAGCAGCTTGGGTGCGGGGGGCAATCAGCCCCAGCATTTT.

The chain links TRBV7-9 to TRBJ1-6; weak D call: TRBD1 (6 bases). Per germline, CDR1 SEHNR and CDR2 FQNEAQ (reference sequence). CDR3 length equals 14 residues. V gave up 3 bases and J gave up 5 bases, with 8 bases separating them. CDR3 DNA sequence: TGTGCCAGCAGCTTGTGGACAGATAATTCACCCCTCCACTTT. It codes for CASSLWTDNSPLHF.

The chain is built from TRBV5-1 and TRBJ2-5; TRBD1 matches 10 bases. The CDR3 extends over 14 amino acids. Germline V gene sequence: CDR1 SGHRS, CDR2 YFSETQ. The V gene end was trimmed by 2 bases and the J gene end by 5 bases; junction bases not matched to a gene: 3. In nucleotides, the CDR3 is TGCGCCAGCAGCTTAGACAGGGGGCAGGAGACCCAGTACTTC. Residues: CASSLDRGQETQYF.

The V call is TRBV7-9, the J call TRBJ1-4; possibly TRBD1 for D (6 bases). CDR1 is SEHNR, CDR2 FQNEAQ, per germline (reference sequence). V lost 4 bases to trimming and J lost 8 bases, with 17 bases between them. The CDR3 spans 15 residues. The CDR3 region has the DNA TGTGCCAGCAGCTCCTCCAGGGGAACCGCGGAAAAACTGTTTTTT. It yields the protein CASSSSRGTAEKLFF.

In DNA form, the CDR3 reads TGTGCCAGCAGTCGCCAGGGTGGTGGACAGCCCCAGCATTTT. It encodes CASSRQGGGQPQHF. The gene calls are TRBV27 and TRBJ1-5, with D maybe TRBD1 (5 bases). The CDR3 covers 14 residues. V dropped 5 bases and J dropped 7 bases, with 15 bases sitting between them. The germline V gene encodes CDR1 MNHEY and CDR2 SMNVEV (reference sequence).

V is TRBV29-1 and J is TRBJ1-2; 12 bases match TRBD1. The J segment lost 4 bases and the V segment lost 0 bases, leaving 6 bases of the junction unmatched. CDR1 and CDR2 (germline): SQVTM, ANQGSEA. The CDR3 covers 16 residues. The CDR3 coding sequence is TGCAGCGTTGAAGATCCCGGGACAGGGGGCGGCTATGGCTACACCTTC. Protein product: CSVEDPGTGGGYGYTF. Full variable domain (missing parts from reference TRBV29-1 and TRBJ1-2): SAVISQKPSRDICQRGTSLTIQCQVDSQVTMMFWYRQQPGQSLTLIATANQGSEATYESGFVIDKFPISRPNLTFSTLTVSNMSPEDSSIYLCSVEDPGTGGGYGYTFGSGTRLTVV.

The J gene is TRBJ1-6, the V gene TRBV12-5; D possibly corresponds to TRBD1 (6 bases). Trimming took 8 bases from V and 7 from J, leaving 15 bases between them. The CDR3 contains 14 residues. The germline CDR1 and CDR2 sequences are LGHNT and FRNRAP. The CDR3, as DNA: TGTGCTAGTACACAGGGAAATTTAAATTCACCCCTCCACTTT. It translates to CASTQGNLNSPLHF.